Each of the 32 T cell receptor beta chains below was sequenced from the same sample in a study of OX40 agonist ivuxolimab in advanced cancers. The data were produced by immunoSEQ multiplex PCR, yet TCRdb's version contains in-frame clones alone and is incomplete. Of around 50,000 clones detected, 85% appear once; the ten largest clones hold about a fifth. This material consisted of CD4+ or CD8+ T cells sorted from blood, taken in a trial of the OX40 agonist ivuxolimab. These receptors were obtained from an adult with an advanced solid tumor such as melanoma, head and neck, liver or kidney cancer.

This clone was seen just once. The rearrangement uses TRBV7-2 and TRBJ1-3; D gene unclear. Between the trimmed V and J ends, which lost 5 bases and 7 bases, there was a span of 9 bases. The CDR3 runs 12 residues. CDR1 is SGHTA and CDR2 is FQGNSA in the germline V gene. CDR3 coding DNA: TGTGCCAGCAGCCCCGAATACAACACCATATATTTT. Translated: CASSPEYNTIYF.

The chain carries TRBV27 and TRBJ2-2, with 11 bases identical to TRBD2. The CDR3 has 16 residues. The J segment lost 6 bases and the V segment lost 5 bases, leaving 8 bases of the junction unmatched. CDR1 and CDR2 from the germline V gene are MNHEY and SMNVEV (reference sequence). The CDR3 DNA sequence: TGTGCCAGCAGTCCAATAGCGGGGGGGCCTCCCGGGGAGCTGTTTTTT. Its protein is CASSPIAGGPPGELFF.

CDR3 loop: CASRGLLVGNTEAFF. In nucleotides, the CDR3 is TGTGCCAGCAGGGGCCTCCTCGTGGGGAACACTGAAGCTTTCTTT. The rearrangement uses TRBV25-1 and TRBJ1-1; unclear D gene. The CDR3 is made up of 15 amino acids. Trimming took 6 bases from V and 1 from J, leaving 15 bases between them. Looked up from germline, CDR1 is MGHDK and CDR2 is SYGVNS. The full variable domain, its missing parts supplied by reference TRBV25-1 and TRBJ1-1, is EADIYQTPRYLVIGTGKKITLECSQTMGHDKMYWYQQDPGMELHLIHYSYGVNSTEKGDLSSESTVSRIRTEHFPLTLESARPSHTSQYLCASRGLLVGNTEAFFGQGTRLTVV.

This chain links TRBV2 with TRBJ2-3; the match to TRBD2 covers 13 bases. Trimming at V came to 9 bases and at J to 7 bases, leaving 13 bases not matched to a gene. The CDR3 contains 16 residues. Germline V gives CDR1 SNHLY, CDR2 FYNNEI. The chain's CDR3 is CARSPTSGGAINTQYF. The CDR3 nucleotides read TGTGCCAGGTCCCCCACTAGCGGGGGGGCCATAAATACGCAGTATTTT.

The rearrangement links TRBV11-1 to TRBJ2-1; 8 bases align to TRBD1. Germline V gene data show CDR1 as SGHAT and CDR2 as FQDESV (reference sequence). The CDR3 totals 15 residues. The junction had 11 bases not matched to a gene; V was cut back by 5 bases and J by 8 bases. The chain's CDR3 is CASSLGMDRDDEQFF. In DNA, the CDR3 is TGTGCCAGCAGCCTAGGAATGGACAGGGACGATGAGCAGTTCTTC.

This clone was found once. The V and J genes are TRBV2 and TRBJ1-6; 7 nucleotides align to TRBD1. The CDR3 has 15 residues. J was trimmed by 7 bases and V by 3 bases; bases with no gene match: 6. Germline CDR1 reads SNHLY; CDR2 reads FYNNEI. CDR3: CASSDGTVGNSPLHF. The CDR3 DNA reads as TGTGCCAGCAGTGACGGGACAGTAGGAAATTCACCCCTCCACTTT.

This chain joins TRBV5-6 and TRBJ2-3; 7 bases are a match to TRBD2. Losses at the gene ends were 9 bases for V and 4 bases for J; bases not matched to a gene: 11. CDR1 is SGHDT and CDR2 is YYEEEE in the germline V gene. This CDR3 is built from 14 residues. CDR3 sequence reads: CATQLALVPDTQYF. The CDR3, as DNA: TGTGCCACCCAACTAGCGCTTGTCCCAGATACGCAGTATTTT.

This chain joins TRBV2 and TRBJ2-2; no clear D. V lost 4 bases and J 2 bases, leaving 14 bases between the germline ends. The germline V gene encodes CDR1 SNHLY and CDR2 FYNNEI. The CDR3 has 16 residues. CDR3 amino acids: CASSGVEQPNTGELFF. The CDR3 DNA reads TGTGCCAGCAGTGGGGTCGAACAGCCCAACACCGGGGAGCTGTTTTTT.

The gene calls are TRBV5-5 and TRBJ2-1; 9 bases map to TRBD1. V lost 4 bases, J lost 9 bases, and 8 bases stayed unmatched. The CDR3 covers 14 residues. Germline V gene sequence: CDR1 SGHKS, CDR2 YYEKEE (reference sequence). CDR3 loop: CASSTPGQGGEQFF. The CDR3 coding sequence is TGTGCCAGCAGCACTCCGGGACAGGGAGGTGAGCAGTTCTTC.

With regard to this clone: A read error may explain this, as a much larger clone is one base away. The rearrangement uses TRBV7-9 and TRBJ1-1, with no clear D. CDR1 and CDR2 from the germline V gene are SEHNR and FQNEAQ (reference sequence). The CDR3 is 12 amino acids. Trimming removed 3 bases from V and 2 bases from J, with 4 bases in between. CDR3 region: CASSLENTEAFF. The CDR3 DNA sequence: TGTGCCAGCAGCTTGGAAAACACTGAAGCTTTCTTT.

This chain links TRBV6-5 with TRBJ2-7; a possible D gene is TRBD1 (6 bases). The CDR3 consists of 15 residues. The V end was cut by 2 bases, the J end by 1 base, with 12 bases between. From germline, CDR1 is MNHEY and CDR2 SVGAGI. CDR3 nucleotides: TGTGCCAGCAGTTACGGACCCAGGGGTTCCTACGAGCAGTACTTC. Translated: CASSYGPRGSYEQYF.

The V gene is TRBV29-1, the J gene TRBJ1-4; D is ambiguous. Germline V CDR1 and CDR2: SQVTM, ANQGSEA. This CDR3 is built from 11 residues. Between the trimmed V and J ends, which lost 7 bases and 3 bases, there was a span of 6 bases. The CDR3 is CSAYSNEKLFF. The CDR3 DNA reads TGCAGCGCATATTCTAATGAAAAACTGTTTTTT.

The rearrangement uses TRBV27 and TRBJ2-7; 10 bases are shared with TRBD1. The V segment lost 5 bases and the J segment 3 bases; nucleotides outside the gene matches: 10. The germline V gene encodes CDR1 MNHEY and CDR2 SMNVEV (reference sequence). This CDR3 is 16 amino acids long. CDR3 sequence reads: CASSTRDRGPYYEQYF. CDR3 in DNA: TGTGCCAGCAGTACGAGGGACAGGGGACCGTACTACGAGCAGTACTTC.

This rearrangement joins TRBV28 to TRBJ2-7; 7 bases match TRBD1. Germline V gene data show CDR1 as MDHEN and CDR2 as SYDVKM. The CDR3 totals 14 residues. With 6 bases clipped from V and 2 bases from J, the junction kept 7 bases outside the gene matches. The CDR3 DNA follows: TGTGCCAGCAGGGCCAGGGGGATCCCCTACGAGCAGTACTTC. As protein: CASRARGIPYEQYF.

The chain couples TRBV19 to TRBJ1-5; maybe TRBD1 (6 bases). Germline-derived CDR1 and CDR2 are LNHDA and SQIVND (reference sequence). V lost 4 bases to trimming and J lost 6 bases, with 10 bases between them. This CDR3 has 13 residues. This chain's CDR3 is CASSTPQGQPQHF. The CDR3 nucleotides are TGTGCCAGTAGTACACCACAGGGTCAGCCCCAGCATTTT.

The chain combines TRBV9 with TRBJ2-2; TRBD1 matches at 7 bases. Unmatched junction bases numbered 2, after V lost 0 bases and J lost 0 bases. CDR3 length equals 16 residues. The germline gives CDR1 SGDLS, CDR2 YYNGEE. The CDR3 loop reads CASSVVDRANTGELFF. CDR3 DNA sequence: TGTGCCAGCAGCGTAGTCGACAGGGCGAACACCGGGGAGCTGTTTTTT.

The CDR3 nucleotides read TGTGCCAGTAGTACCCTGGGACCGCTGGGTCCAGGACCCGGGAGCTCCTACGAGCAGTACTTC. Protein product: CASSTLGPLGPGPGSSYEQYF. The chain links TRBV19 to TRBJ2-7; possibly TRBD2 for D (6 bases). This CDR3 region has 21 residues. Germline V CDR1 and CDR2: LNHDA, SQIVND (reference sequence). V lost 4 bases to trimming and J lost 0 bases, with 31 bases between them.

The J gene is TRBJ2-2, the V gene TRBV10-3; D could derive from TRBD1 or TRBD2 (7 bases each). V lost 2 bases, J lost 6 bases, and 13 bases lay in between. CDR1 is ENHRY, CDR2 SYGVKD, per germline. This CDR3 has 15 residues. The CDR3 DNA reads TGTGCCATCAGTGAGCTGGGAGGGGGCCCCGGGGAGCTGTTTTTT. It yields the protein CAISELGGGPGELFF.

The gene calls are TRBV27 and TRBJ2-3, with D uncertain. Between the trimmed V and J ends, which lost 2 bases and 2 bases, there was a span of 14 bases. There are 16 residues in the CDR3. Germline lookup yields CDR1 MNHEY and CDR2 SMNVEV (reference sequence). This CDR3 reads CASSLGVAAYTDTQYF. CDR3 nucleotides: TGTGCCAGCAGTTTAGGTGTGGCAGCCTACACAGATACGCAGTATTTT.

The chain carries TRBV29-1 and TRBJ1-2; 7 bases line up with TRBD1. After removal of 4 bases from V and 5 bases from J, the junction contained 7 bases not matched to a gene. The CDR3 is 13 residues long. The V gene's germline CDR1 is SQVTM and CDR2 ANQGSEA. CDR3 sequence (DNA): TGCAGCGTTGGAGAGGGGGCATTGTATGGCTACACCTTC. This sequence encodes CSVGEGALYGYTF.

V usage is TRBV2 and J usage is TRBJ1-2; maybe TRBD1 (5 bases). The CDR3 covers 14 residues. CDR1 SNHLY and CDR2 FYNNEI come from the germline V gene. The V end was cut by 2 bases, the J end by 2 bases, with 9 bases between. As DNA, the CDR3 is TGTGCCAGCAGTGAAACAGCAGGGAACTATGGCTACACCTTC. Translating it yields CASSETAGNYGYTF.

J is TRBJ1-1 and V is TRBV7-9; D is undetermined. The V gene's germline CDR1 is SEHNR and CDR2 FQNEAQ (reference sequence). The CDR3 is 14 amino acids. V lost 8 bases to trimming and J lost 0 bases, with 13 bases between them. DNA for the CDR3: TGTGCCAGCGGGCCCATGGGTATGAACACTGAAGCTTTCTTT. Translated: CASGPMGMNTEAFF.

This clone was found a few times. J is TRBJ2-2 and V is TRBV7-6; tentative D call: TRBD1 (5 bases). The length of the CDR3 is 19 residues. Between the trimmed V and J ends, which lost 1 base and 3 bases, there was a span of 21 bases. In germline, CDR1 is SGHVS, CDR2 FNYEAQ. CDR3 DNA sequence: TGTGCCAGCAGCTTAGTTAGGGGAACGCGGCCAGGGCACACCGGGGAGCTGTTTTTT. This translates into CASSLVRGTRPGHTGELFF.

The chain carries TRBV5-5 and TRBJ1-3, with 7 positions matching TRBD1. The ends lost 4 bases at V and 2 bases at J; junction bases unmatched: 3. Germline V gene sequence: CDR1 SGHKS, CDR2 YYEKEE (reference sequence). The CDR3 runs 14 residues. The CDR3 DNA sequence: TGTGCCAGCAGCACCGGGACAGCTGGAAACACCATATATTTT. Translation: CASSTGTAGNTIYF.

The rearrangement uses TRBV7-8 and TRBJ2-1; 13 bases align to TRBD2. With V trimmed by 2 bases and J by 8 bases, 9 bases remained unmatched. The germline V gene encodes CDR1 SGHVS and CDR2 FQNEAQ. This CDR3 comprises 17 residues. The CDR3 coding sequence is TGTGCCAGCAGCTTAACTAGCGGGGGGGCCAGGATCGATGAGCAGTTCTTC. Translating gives CASSLTSGGARIDEQFF.

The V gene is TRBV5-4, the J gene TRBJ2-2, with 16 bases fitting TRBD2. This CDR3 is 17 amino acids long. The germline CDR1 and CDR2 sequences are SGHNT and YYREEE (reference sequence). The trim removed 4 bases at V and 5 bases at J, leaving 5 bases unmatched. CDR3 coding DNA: TGTGCCAGCAGCCTGGGACTAGCGGGGGGGCGGACCGGGGAGCTGTTTTTT. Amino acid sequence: CASSLGLAGGRTGELFF.

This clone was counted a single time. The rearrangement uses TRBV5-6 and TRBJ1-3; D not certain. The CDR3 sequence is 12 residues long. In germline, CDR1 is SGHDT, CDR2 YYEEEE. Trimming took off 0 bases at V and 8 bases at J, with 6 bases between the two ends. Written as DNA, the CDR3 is TGTGCCAGCAGCTTGGAGAGGGACACCATATATTTT. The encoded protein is CASSLERDTIYF.

This CDR3 is CASSERQGADEKLFF. As DNA, the CDR3 is TGTGCCAGCAGTGAACGACAGGGGGCGGATGAAAAACTGTTTTTT. The chain uses TRBV2 and TRBJ1-4; the match to TRBD1 covers 10 bases. CDR1 is SNHLY, CDR2 FYNNEI, per germline. This CDR3 is 15 amino acids long. The V gene end was trimmed by 2 bases and the J gene end by 6 bases; junction bases not matched to a gene: 3.

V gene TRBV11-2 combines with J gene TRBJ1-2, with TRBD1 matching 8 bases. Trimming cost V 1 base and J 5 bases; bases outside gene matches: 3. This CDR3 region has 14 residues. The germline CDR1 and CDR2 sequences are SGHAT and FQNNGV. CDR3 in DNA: TGTGCCAGCAGCTTAGGGGACAGGCATTATGGCTACACCTTC. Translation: CASSLGDRHYGYTF.

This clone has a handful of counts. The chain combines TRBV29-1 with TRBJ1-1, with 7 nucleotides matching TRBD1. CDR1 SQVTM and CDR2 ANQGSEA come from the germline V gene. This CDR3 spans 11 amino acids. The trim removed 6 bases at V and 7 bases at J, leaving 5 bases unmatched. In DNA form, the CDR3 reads TGCAGCGTGGACAGGAGCGGTGAAGCTTTCTTT. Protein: CSVDRSGEAFF.

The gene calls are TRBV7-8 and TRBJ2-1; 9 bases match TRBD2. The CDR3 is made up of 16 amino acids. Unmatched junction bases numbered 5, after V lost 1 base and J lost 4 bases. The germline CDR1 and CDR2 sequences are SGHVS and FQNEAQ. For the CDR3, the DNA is TGTGCCAGCAGCTTAGGACTAGCGGTCGAATACAATGAGCAGTTCTTC. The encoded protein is CASSLGLAVEYNEQFF. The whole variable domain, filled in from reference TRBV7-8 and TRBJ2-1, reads GAGVSQSPRYKVAKRGQDVALRCDPISGHVSLFWYQQALGQGPEFLTYFQNEAQLDKSGLPSDRFFAERPEGSVSTLKIQRTQQEDSAVYLCASSLGLAVEYNEQFFGPGTRLTVL.

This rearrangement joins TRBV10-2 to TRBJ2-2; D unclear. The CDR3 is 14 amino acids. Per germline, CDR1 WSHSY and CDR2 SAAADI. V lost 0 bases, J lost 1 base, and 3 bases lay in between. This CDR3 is CASSESKNTGELFF. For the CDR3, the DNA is TGCGCCAGCAGTGAGTCAAAGAACACCGGGGAGCTGTTTTTT.